This T cell receptor (beta chain) was captured in a study of T cell responses to AZD1222 COVID-19 vaccine. The assay was immunoSEQ multiplex PCR, and TCRdb's table has in-frame clones only and misses some. The sample comprises about 120,000 clones, 88% of which are singletons, and less than 4% rests with the top ten. CDR3 size: 15 residues. V lost 2 bases and J lost 2, with 12 bases in between. Germline V lookup: CDR1 SGHKS, CDR2 YYEKEE (reference sequence). The V gene is TRBV5-5, the J gene TRBJ2-3; D is possibly TRBD1 (5 bases). Sequenced material: peripheral blood, taken 28 days after the second AZD1222 dose. The source is an adult who received the AZD1222 COVID-19 vaccine. The CDR3 nucleotides read TGTGCCAGCAGCTTTCGGACACAGTCCACAGATACGCAGTATTTT. Translation: CASSFRTQSTDTQYF.